A single sample gave rise to the 30 T cell receptor beta chains below, sequenced in a study of radiation and T cells in renal cell carcinoma (dated by TCRdb to about 2020). This specimen's time point label, per the study, means: tumor resected at nephrectomy. The treatment or condition label, read with the paper, signifies: 15 Gy SBRT to primary tumor, nephrectomy 4 weeks later. To prepare the library, the immunoSEQ multiplex PCR assay was applied. TCRdb stores this immuneACCESS table with in-frame sequences only. Part of the clones is absent; in the studies checked, under half of the shortfall reflects unresolved V genes, and no reason is known for the rest. The sample table shows around 20,000 clones, and 47% are seen once. The ten largest clones represent approximately 16% of the sample. The sequencing here drew on tumor tissue, taken from a patient whose treatment included radiotherapy and nephrectomy. Every receptor here comes from a woman aged 50 to 60 with renal cell carcinoma.

In this sample, this clone turned up a few times. V is TRBV7-9 and J is TRBJ2-1; TRBD2 agrees at 9 bases. Looked up from germline, CDR1 is SEHNR and CDR2 is FQNEAQ (reference sequence). The trim removed 5 bases at V and 5 bases at J, leaving 7 bases unmatched. The CDR3 length is 15 residues. The CDR3 protein is CASSPRGGWNNEQFF. In nucleotides, the CDR3 is TGTGCCAGCAGCCCGCGGGGGGGCTGGAACAATGAGCAGTTCTTC.

The rearrangement uses TRBV29-1 and TRBJ2-1; D possibly corresponds to TRBD1 (6 bases). The CDR3 contains 12 residues. Trimming left V 2 bases short and J 7 bases short, with 9 bases between. Germline V gene lookup returns CDR1 SQVTM and CDR2 ANQGSEA. Here the CDR3 DNA reads TGCAGCGTTGAAAAGGGGGTTAATGAGCAGTTCTTC. Translated, it gives CSVEKGVNEQFF.

This clone has a handful of counts. The J gene is TRBJ1-6, the V gene TRBV7-6; 8 positions match TRBD1. The V segment lost 4 bases and the J segment 10 bases; nucleotides outside the gene matches: 6. Germline assignment: CDR1 SGHVS and CDR2 FNYEAQ. The CDR3 runs to 14 residues. The CDR3 here is CASSSDRAESPLHF. The CDR3 nucleotides are TGTGCCAGCAGCTCGGACAGGGCAGAATCACCCCTCCACTTT.

This clone was found a few times. The rearrangement joins TRBV2 to TRBJ2-2; D might be TRBD1 (5 bases). This CDR3 comprises 15 residues. Germline loops: CDR1 SNHLY, CDR2 FYNNEI. V lost 1 base, J lost 6 bases, and 12 bases lay in between. The CDR3 DNA reads TGTGCCAGCAGTGAAGGCAGGGTGACCCCCGGGGAGCTGTTTTTT. This sequence encodes CASSEGRVTPGELFF.

The rearrangement uses TRBV9 and TRBJ2-2; TRBD1 might be the D (5 bases). V lost 3 bases and J lost 2, with 26 bases in between. There are 20 residues in the CDR3. The germline V gene encodes CDR1 SGDLS and CDR2 YYNGEE. CDR3 region: CASSEGKGQVMQRNTGELFF. CDR3 sequence (DNA): TGTGCCAGCAGCGAGGGAAAGGGGCAGGTAATGCAGAGAAACACCGGGGAGCTGTTTTTT. Full variable domain (remainder filled in from reference TRBV9 and TRBJ2-2): DSGVTQTPKHLITATGQRVTLRCSPRSGDLSVYWYQQSLDQGLQFLIQYYNGEERAKGNILERFSAQQFPDLHSELNLSSLELGDSALYFCASSEGKGQVMQRNTGELFFGEGSRLTVL.

The CDR3: CASSQETFGRGQFF. The CDR3 bases are TGTGCCAGCAGCCAAGAGACTTTCGGACGTGGGCAGTTCTTC. The chain uses TRBV4-2 and TRBJ2-1; no clear D gene. CDR1 LGHNA and CDR2 YNFKEQ come from the germline V gene. Trimming left V 0 bases short and J 12 bases short, with 15 bases between. The CDR3 has 14 amino acids.

The rearrangement uses TRBV29-1 and TRBJ2-3; TRBD2 agrees at 8 bases. The ends lost 4 bases at V and 2 bases at J; junction bases unmatched: 14. Germline V gives CDR1 SQVTM, CDR2 ANQGSEA. The CDR3 is made up of 17 amino acids. The CDR3 is CSVVWIAGRLNTDTQYF. As DNA, the CDR3 is TGCAGCGTTGTTTGGATAGCGGGGAGACTAAACACAGATACGCAGTATTTT.

Only a few counts were recorded for this clone. The chain has TRBV12-5 and TRBJ2-2; TRBD2 is a possible D gene (6 bases). CDR1 is LGHNT and CDR2 is FRNRAP in the germline V gene. Trimming stripped 5 bases from V and 1 base from J, with 8 bases between. The CDR3 totals 14 residues. The DNA for the CDR3 is TGTGCTAGTGGTCCGCGGGGGAACACCGGGGAGCTGTTTTTT. Amino acid sequence: CASGPRGNTGELFF.

The V and J genes are TRBV7-8 and TRBJ2-1, with D perhaps TRBD1 (6 bases). This CDR3 is built from 13 residues. V lost 5 bases to trimming and J lost 12 bases, with 17 bases between them. The germline gives CDR1 SGHVS, CDR2 FQNEAQ. Here the CDR3 reads CASSSFRQEGQFF. The CDR3 DNA reads as TGTGCCAGCAGCAGTTTTCGACAGGAAGGGCAGTTCTTC.

This clone is a singleton in its sample. The chain employs TRBV5-6 and TRBJ2-5; no clear D. CDR3 length: 11 amino acids. Between the trimmed V and J ends, which lost 0 bases and 3 bases, there was a span of 0 bases. CDR1 and CDR2 from the germline V gene are SGHDT and YYEEEE. The CDR3, as DNA: TGTGCCAGCAGCTTGGAAGAGACCCAGTACTTC. Protein: CASSLEETQYF.

In this sample, this clone turned up a few times. V is TRBV6-5 and J is TRBJ1-6; tentatively, D is TRBD1 (5 bases). V lost 8 bases, J lost 10 bases, and 18 bases lay in between. The CDR3 is made up of 14 amino acids. Germline V gives CDR1 MNHEY, CDR2 SVGAGI. The CDR3: CASRPGPGGSPLHF. Written as DNA, the CDR3 is TGTGCCAGCCGACCGGGACCCGGGGGATCACCCCTCCACTTT.

The CDR3 here is CASSLDMNTEAFF. The CDR3 nucleotides are TGCGCCAGCAGCTTAGACATGAACACTGAAGCTTTCTTT. V and J are TRBV5-1 and TRBJ1-1; D not certain. V shed 2 bases and J shed 0 bases, with 5 bases lying between them. This CDR3 contains 13 residues. Germline assignment: CDR1 SGHRS and CDR2 YFSETQ.

This clone was recorded a few times. The V call is TRBV19, the J call TRBJ1-1; D uncertain. CDR1 and CDR2 from the germline V gene are LNHDA and SQIVND (reference sequence). The CDR3 consists of 15 residues. V gave up 1 base and J gave up 5 bases, with 14 bases separating them. This CDR3 reads CASSIAGSMRTEAFF. The CDR3 nucleotides read TGTGCCAGTAGTATAGCAGGTTCGATGAGGACTGAAGCTTTCTTT.

The V gene is TRBV15, the J gene TRBJ2-7; no clear D. CDR1 is LNHNV, CDR2 YYDKDF, per germline (reference sequence). The CDR3 contains 15 residues. V lost 0 bases, J lost 2 bases, and 11 bases lay in between. The CDR3 coding sequence is TGTGCCACCAGCAGAGATCAGGCAGGTACCTACGAGCAGTACTTC. Translating gives CATSRDQAGTYEQYF.

J is TRBJ2-2 and V is TRBV5-6, with D perhaps TRBD1 (5 bases). Germline CDR1 is SGHDT and CDR2 is YYEEEE. The V gene lost 0 bases and the J gene lost 3 bases, with 9 bases spanning the gap. CDR3 length: 15 residues. In DNA form, the CDR3 reads TGTGCCAGCAGCTTGGTTCAGGGCGACACCGGGGAGCTGTTTTTT. Residues: CASSLVQGDTGELFF. Based on the CDR3 plus reference TRBV5-6 and TRBJ2-2, the full variable domain is DAGVTQSPTHLIKTRGQQVTLRCSPKSGHDTVSWYQQALGQGPQFIFQYYEEEERQRGNFPDRFSGHQFPNYSSELNVNALLLGDSALYLCASSLVQGDTGELFFGEGSRLTVL.

This clone was seen a few times. This chain connects TRBV30 to TRBJ1-2; 10 bases agree with TRBD1. CDR3 length: 13 residues. Germline CDR1 reads GTSNPN; CDR2 reads SVGIG (reference sequence). V lost 6 bases and J lost 6; bases outside the gene matches: 7. As DNA, the CDR3 is TGTGCCTGCGGTTTGACAGGGGGCAATGGCTACACCTTC. This gives the protein CACGLTGGNGYTF.

Here the CDR3 reads CASSSTGFSYEQYF. The CDR3 DNA reads as TGTGCCAGCAGCTCCACCGGCTTCTCCTACGAGCAGTACTTC. V gene TRBV7-9 combines with J gene TRBJ2-7, with D unclear. CDR1 and CDR2 (germline): SEHNR, FQNEAQ (reference sequence). V shed 4 bases and J shed 0 bases, with 10 bases lying between them. This CDR3 contains 14 residues.

This chain uses TRBV7-3 with TRBJ2-3; D is unresolved. V was shortened by 2 bases and J by 2 bases, with 11 bases between the two germline ends. The CDR3 is made up of 15 amino acids. Germline V gives CDR1 SGHTA, CDR2 FQGTGA. This CDR3 reads CASSLQATPTDTQYF. The DNA of the CDR3 is TGTGCCAGCAGCTTACAGGCTACCCCCACAGATACGCAGTATTTT.

In this sample, this clone is medium-sized (0.01 to 0.1%). V and J are TRBV7-9 and TRBJ2-7; TRBD2 agrees at 8 bases. J lost 4 bases, V lost 4 bases, and 12 bases had no gene match. The CDR3 loop spans 16 amino acids. The V gene's germline CDR1 is SEHNR and CDR2 FQNEAQ (reference sequence). CDR3 DNA: TGTGCCAGCAGCTGGGTTACCCCGGGGGGGATTTACGAGCAGTACTTC. It specifies CASSWVTPGGIYEQYF. The full variable domain, in which reference TRBV7-9 and TRBJ2-7 provide the parts outside the CDR3, is DTGVSQNPRHKITKRGQNVTFRCDPISEHNRLYWYRQTLGQGPEFLTYFQNEAQLEKSRLLSDRFSAERPKGSFSTLEIQRTEQGDSAMYLCASSWVTPGGIYEQYFGPGTRLTVT.

The V gene is TRBV15, the J gene TRBJ2-3; 10 bases are shared with TRBD2. Looked up from germline, CDR1 is LNHNV and CDR2 is YYDKDF (reference sequence). After removal of 0 bases from V and 4 bases from J, the junction contained 4 bases not matched to a gene. This CDR3 has 16 residues. CDR3 DNA sequence: TGTGCCACCAGCAGAGATAGAGCGGGGGGGGCAGATACGCAGTATTTT. Protein sequence: CATSRDRAGGADTQYF.

This clone turned up a few times. The chain has TRBV7-9 and TRBJ1-5; D not certain. Per germline, CDR1 SEHNR and CDR2 FQNEAQ (reference sequence). Trimming cost V 1 base and J 6 bases, with 7 bases left between them. The CDR3 spans 13 residues. The CDR3 DNA reads TGTGCCAGCAGCTTAGAGACATTTCAGCCCCAGCATTTT. Protein product: CASSLETFQPQHF.

The V call is TRBV9, the J call TRBJ2-5; D not certain. This CDR3 is 14 amino acids long. Germline CDR1 is SGDLS and CDR2 is YYNGEE. V was pared by 0 bases and J by 4 bases, with 10 bases between. CDR3 loop: CASSVAPNLETQYF. The CDR3 DNA is TGTGCCAGCAGCGTAGCCCCGAACCTAGAGACCCAGTACTTC.

The chain joins TRBV7-9 to TRBJ2-4; 8 nucleotides align to TRBD2. V was pared by 6 bases and J by 3 bases, with 10 bases of the junction left unmatched. Germline V lookup: CDR1 SEHNR, CDR2 FQNEAQ (reference sequence). This CDR3 comprises 16 residues. The CDR3 spells CASSSAGARVKNIQYF. The DNA for the CDR3 is TGTGCCAGCAGTTCAGCGGGGGCGCGGGTCAAAAACATTCAGTACTTC.

The chain has TRBV7-6 and TRBJ2-7; 8 bases map to TRBD1. Looked up from germline, CDR1 is SGHVS and CDR2 is FNYEAQ. This CDR3 is built from 14 residues. V was clipped by 5 bases and J by 5 bases; unmatched bases: 8. The CDR3 here is CASSPRTGPDEQYF. The CDR3 region has the DNA TGTGCCAGCAGCCCTCGGACAGGGCCAGACGAGCAGTACTTC.

This clone appeared a few times. The rearrangement joins TRBV9 to TRBJ1-1; D uncertain. The CDR3 covers 13 residues. The V and J ends lost 3 bases and 1 base respectively, with 7 bases between them. Germline V CDR1 and CDR2: SGDLS, YYNGEE. The CDR3 sequence: CASSANTNTEAFF. Here the CDR3 DNA reads TGTGCCAGCAGCGCAAACACGAACACTGAAGCTTTCTTT.

The rearrangement links TRBV7-2 to TRBJ1-2, with D possibly being TRBD1 (5 bases). The V end was cut by 1 base, the J end by 5 bases, with 17 bases between. In germline, CDR1 is SGHTA, CDR2 FQGNSA. The CDR3 spans 16 residues. CDR3 DNA: TGTGCCAGCAGCTTAGAAGGGGCACTCGGGAGGTATGGCTACACCTTC. It yields the protein CASSLEGALGRYGYTF.

This clone came up many times. The chain joins TRBV7-9 to TRBJ1-6; 9 bases map to TRBD1. The V gene's germline CDR1 is SEHNR and CDR2 FQNEAQ (reference sequence). There are 16 residues in the CDR3. V trimming: 4 bases; J trimming: 7 bases; junction bases outside the gene matches: 8. The CDR3 here is CASSSNPGTGNSPLHF. The CDR3 nucleotides are TGTGCCAGCAGCTCCAATCCCGGGACAGGGAATTCACCCCTCCACTTT.

Only a few counts were recorded for this clone. The chain has TRBV5-1 and TRBJ1-2, with D maybe TRBD1 (5 bases). Germline V gene lookup returns CDR1 SGHRS and CDR2 YFSETQ. The V gene lost 3 bases and the J gene lost 8 bases, with 14 bases spanning the gap. The CDR3 is 13 amino acids. The CDR3 protein is CASSSQGSGGYTF. The CDR3 DNA follows: TGCGCCAGCAGCTCCCAGGGTTCAGGAGGCTACACCTTC.

The genes are TRBV5-4 and TRBJ2-1; D may be TRBD1 (6 bases). CDR1 and CDR2 (germline): SGHNT, YYREEE (reference sequence). The CDR3 extends over 14 amino acids. The ends were cut back, 4 bases at V and 8 bases at J, with 16 bases in the middle. The CDR3 DNA follows: TGTGCCAGCAGCCCTCATTCAGGGGAACATGAGCAGTTCTTC. Protein product: CASSPHSGEHEQFF.

This sequence joins TRBV6-6 and TRBJ1-5, with D hard to call. V dropped 0 bases and J dropped 7 bases, with 7 bases sitting between them. Germline V lookup: CDR1 MNHNY, CDR2 SVGAGI (reference sequence). This CDR3 region has 13 residues. The CDR3 is CASSYSPGQPQHF. The CDR3 nucleotides read TGTGCCAGCAGTTACTCGCCGGGACAGCCCCAGCATTTT.